These 5 T cell receptor beta chains were all obtained from the same sample, sequenced in a study of blood T cell repertoires in COVID-19 (dated by TCRdb to the early 2020s). Library preparation employed the immunoSEQ multiplex PCR assay. The source is immuneACCESS, and TCRdb retained only in-frame sequences with V and J called. Part of the clones is not carried over; for the studies checked, unresolved V genes explain less than half of this, and the remainder is unexplained. The sample contains 120,000 to 150,000 clones, about 84% of them found a single time. Approximately 9% of the sample comes from the top ten. Input material: peripheral blood. These receptors were obtained from a woman older than 75 in a cohort sampled during active or convalescent COVID-19.

V gene TRBV27 combines with J gene TRBJ1-5, with TRBD1 identical over 9 bases. The CDR3 has 17 amino acids. V lost 6 bases to trimming and J lost 5 bases; unmatched junction nucleotides: 14. Germline V CDR1 and CDR2: MNHEY, SMNVEV (reference sequence). In nucleotides, the CDR3 is TGTGCCAGCAGCAGGACAGGGGTTGGGGTTCTGGATCAGCCCCAGCATTTT. Protein sequence: CASSRTGVGVLDQPQHF.

The chain links TRBV7-2 to TRBJ1-1; D might be TRBD1 (5 bases). Trimming left V 3 bases short and J 4 bases short, with 9 bases between. CDR1 and CDR2 from the germline V gene are SGHTA and FQGNSA. The CDR3 totals 13 residues. The CDR3: CASSLGQSTEAFF. The CDR3 bases are TGTGCCAGCAGCTTGGGGCAGAGCACTGAAGCTTTCTTT.

This clone was observed a few times. The rearrangement links TRBV7-9 to TRBJ2-5, with a weak D call TRBD2 (6 bases). Germline CDR1 reads SEHNR; CDR2 reads FQNEAQ (reference sequence). With 5 bases removed from V and 5 bases from J, the gap between germline ends came to 15 bases. This CDR3 region has 14 residues. In nucleotides, the CDR3 is TGTGCCAGCAGCGTCGGGGGATATATGGAGACCCAGTACTTC. This gives the protein CASSVGGYMETQYF.

The sample holds one count of this clone. The chain carries TRBV14 and TRBJ2-5; D possibly corresponds to TRBD1 (6 bases). The CDR3 consists of 14 residues. The ends were cut back, 1 base at V and 5 bases at J, with 11 bases in the middle. Germline loops: CDR1 SGHDN, CDR2 FVKESK. In DNA form, the CDR3 reads TGTGCCAGCAGCCAAGCACAGGGATATGAGACCCAGTACTTC. Protein product: CASSQAQGYETQYF.

The V gene is TRBV2, the J gene TRBJ1-4, with TRBD1 matching 8 bases. The trim removed 1 base at V and 8 bases at J, leaving 9 bases unmatched. There are 16 residues in the CDR3. Germline CDR1 reads SNHLY; CDR2 reads FYNNEI. CDR3 amino acids: CASSEGQDRVGEKLFF. The CDR3 DNA reads as TGTGCCAGCAGTGAAGGCCAGGACAGGGTAGGAGAAAAACTGTTTTTT. The variable domain in full, completed from reference TRBV2 and TRBJ1-4, reads EPEVTQTPSHQVTQMGQEVILRCVPISNHLYFYWYRQILGQKVEFLVSFYNNEISEKSEIFDDQFSVERPDGSNFTLKIRSTKLEDSAMYFCASSEGQDRVGEKLFFGSGTQLSVL.